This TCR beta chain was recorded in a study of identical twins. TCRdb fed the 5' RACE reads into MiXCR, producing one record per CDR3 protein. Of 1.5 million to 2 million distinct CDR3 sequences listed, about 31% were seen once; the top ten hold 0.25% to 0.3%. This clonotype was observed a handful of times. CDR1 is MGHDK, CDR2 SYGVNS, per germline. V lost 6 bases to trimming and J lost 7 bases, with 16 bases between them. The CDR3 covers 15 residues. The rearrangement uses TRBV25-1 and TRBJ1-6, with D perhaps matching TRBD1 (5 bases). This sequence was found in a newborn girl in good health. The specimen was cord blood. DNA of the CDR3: TGTGCCAGCAGGATGGGACCCTCGGTGAATTCACCCCTCCACTTT. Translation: CASRMGPSVNSPLHF. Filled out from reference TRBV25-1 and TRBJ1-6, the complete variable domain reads EADIYQTPRYLVIGTGKKITLECSQTMGHDKMYWYQQDPGMELHLIHYSYGVNSTEKGDLSSESTVSRIRTEHFPLTLESARPSHTSQYLCASRMGPSVNSPLHFGNGTRLTVT.